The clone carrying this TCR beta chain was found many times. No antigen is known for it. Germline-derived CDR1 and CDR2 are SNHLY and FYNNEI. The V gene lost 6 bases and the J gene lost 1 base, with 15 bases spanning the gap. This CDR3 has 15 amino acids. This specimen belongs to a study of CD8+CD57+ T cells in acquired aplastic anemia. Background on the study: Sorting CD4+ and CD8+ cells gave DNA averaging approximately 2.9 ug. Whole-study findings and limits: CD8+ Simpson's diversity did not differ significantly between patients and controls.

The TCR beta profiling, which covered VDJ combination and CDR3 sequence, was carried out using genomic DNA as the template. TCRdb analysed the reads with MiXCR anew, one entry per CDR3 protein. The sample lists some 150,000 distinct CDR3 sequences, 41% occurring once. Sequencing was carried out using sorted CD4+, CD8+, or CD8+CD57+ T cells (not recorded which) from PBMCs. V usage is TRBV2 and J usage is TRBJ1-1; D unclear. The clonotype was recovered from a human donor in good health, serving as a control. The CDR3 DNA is TGTGCCAGCAGCGCCGAAATTCGTAGGAACACTGAAGCTTTCTTT. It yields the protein CASSAEIRRNTEAFF.